These 15 T cell receptor beta chains were all obtained from the same sample, sequenced in a study of cytotoxic CD8 clonotypes in ibrutinib-treated CLL. Assay used: immunoSEQ multiplex PCR; TCRdb lists only in-frame clones, some missing. The data contain 200,000 to 250,000 clones, around 70% of them singletons. This specimen consisted of PBMCs, obtained after 24 months of ibrutinib treatment. These receptor sequences come from a human donor with chronic lymphocytic leukemia.

The chain is built from TRBV15 and TRBJ2-1; 7 bases line up with TRBD2. V dropped 7 bases and J dropped 9; count of bases not matched to a gene: 18. Germline values: CDR1 LNHNV, CDR2 YYDKDF (reference sequence). This CDR3 is built from 16 residues. CDR3 nucleotides: TGTGCCACCAAGGACCTCTTAGGACTAGTGAGCGGTGAGCAGTTCTTC. It encodes CATKDLLGLVSGEQFF.

The chain is built from TRBV7-8 and TRBJ1-1, with D uncertain. The CDR3 is 16 amino acids. Germline assignment: CDR1 SGHVS and CDR2 FQNEAQ. V was pared by 5 bases and J by 11 bases, with 27 bases between. The DNA for the CDR3 is TGTGCCAGCAGCCTACAGCCCGGGAAAGCCCCCGCAAGGGCTTTCTTT. Its translation is CASSLQPGKAPARAFF.

The chain uses TRBV7-9 and TRBJ2-1; the D is unclear. Germline lookup yields CDR1 SEHNR and CDR2 FQNEAQ (reference sequence). CDR3 size: 11 residues. The DNA for the CDR3 is TGTGCTTGGAGTTCCTACAATGAGCAGTTCTTC. It yields the protein CAWSSYNEQFF.

The chain has TRBV29-1 and TRBJ2-2; TRBD2 agrees at 9 bases. The CDR3 runs 14 residues. Germline CDR1 and CDR2: SQVTM and ANQGSEA. The V gene end was trimmed by 7 bases and the J gene end by 2 bases; junction bases not matched to a gene: 5. The CDR3 loop reads CSGVAGENTGELFF. For the CDR3, the DNA is TGCAGCGGGGTAGCGGGAGAAAACACCGGGGAGCTGTTTTTT.

The chain's CDR3 is CASSFRAVGSYEQYF. The CDR3 bases are TGTGCCAGCAGCTTCCGGGCAGTGGGTTCCTACGAGCAGTACTTC. This sequence joins TRBV11-2 and TRBJ2-7; unclear D gene. The CDR3 spans 15 residues. Germline CDR1 reads SGHAT; CDR2 reads FQNNGV. Deletions cut 3 bases from V and 1 base from J, with 13 bases between.

The chain recombines TRBV6-6 with TRBJ1-2; weak D call: TRBD1 (6 bases). The germline V gene has CDR1 MNHNY and CDR2 SVGAGI (reference sequence). Trimming left V 8 bases short and J 8 bases short, with 18 bases between. The CDR3 consists of 13 residues. DNA of the CDR3: TGTGCCAGCGCCTCCATGAGGGGGGACGGCTACACCTTC. Translation: CASASMRGDGYTF.

The V and J genes are TRBV7-9 and TRBJ2-1, with D unclear. CDR3 length: 14 amino acids. The germline V and J ends were trimmed by 8 bases and 0 bases, with 11 bases remaining between them. Germline V gene lookup returns CDR1 SEHNR and CDR2 FQNEAQ (reference sequence). The CDR3 DNA sequence: TGTGCCAGCGACAAGGTGAGCTCCTACAATGAGCAGTTCTTC. Protein sequence: CASDKVSSYNEQFF.

This clone turned up a few times. This chain connects TRBV11-3 to TRBJ2-5; a possible D gene is TRBD2 (7 bases). Germline CDR1 is SGHNT and CDR2 is YENEEA. The CDR3 is made up of 14 amino acids. Trimming cost V 3 bases and J 1 base, with 9 bases left between them. The CDR3 region has the DNA TGTGCCAGCAGCTTGGGGGGGGCCCAAGAGACCCAGTACTTC. Residues: CASSLGGAQETQYF. The full variable domain, its missing parts supplied by reference TRBV11-3 and TRBJ2-5, is EAGVVQSPRYKIIEKKQPVAFWCNPISGHNTLYWYLQNLGQGPELLIRYENEEAVDDSQLPKDRFSAERLKGVDSTLKIQPAELGDSAVYLCASSLGGAQETQYFGPGTRLLVL.

The chain carries TRBV27 and TRBJ2-7; possibly TRBD1 for D (5 bases). Germline CDR1 reads MNHEY; CDR2 reads SMNVEV (reference sequence). Between the trimmed V and J ends, which lost 3 bases and 2 bases, there was a span of 14 bases. There are 15 residues in the CDR3. CDR3 sequence (DNA): TGTGCCAGCAGTTTTGGGTCAGGGCTTACCTACGAGCAGTACTTC. Its translation: CASSFGSGLTYEQYF.

The table lists this clone with a count of one. The chain combines TRBV6-5 with TRBJ2-5; D uncertain. The length of the CDR3 is 15 residues. The V end was cut by 0 bases, the J end by 2 bases, with 10 bases between. Germline CDR1 and CDR2: MNHEY and SVGAGI. CDR3 in amino acids: CASSYSGTLQETQYF. DNA of the CDR3: TGTGCCAGCAGTTACTCGGGAACGTTACAAGAGACCCAGTACTTC.

The chain joins TRBV29-1 to TRBJ2-7, with D unresolved. CDR1 and CDR2 from the germline V gene are SQVTM and ANQGSEA. Trimming pared 4 bases from V and 5 bases from J, leaving 9 bases between. The CDR3 contains 11 residues. This CDR3 reads CSVGEPDEQYF. The CDR3, as DNA: TGCAGCGTTGGGGAACCCGACGAGCAGTACTTC.

The J gene is TRBJ2-1, the V gene TRBV27; D might be TRBD1 (6 bases). Germline-derived CDR1 and CDR2 are MNHEY and SMNVEV (reference sequence). Trimming left V 2 bases short and J 6 bases short, with 11 bases between. This CDR3 is built from 14 residues. The CDR3 loop reads CASSLGTLFNEQFF. The CDR3 DNA is TGTGCCAGCAGTTTAGGGACACTTTTCAATGAGCAGTTCTTC.

The rearrangement uses TRBV19 and TRBJ2-1; 10 bases agree with TRBD2. Germline V gives CDR1 LNHDA, CDR2 SQIVND (reference sequence). The V segment lost 7 bases and the J segment 4 bases; nucleotides outside the gene matches: 4. CDR3 size: 14 residues. CDR3 amino acids: CASKAGGSYNEQFF. The CDR3 coding sequence is TGTGCCAGTAAAGCGGGAGGGTCGTACAATGAGCAGTTCTTC. Supplemented by reference TRBV19 and TRBJ2-1, the full variable domain reads DGGITQSPKYLFRKEGQNVTLSCEQNLNHDAMYWYRQDPGQGLRLIYYSQIVNDFQKGDIAEGYSVSREKKESFPLTVTSAQKNPTAFYLCASKAGGSYNEQFFGPGTRLTVL.

The chain joins TRBV7-3 to TRBJ2-6, with D perhaps matching TRBD2 (5 bases). V lost 5 bases to trimming and J lost 0 bases, with 8 bases between them. Germline CDR1 is SGHTA and CDR2 is FQGTGA. The CDR3 contains 15 residues. The CDR3 sequence: CASSLRDSGANVLTF. DNA for the CDR3: TGTGCCAGCAGCCTGAGGGACTCTGGGGCCAACGTCCTGACTTTC.

Note on this clone: The junction and the germline gene differ at one end; a read error may be behind it. The gene calls are TRBV9 and TRBJ1-3; TRBD1 aligns across 7 bases. The CDR3 runs to 15 residues. Germline V lookup: CDR1 SGDLS, CDR2 YYNGEE. The CDR3 region has the DNA TGTGCCAGCAGTGTAGACAGGGAGGCTGGAAACACCATATATTTT. Its translation is CASSVDREAGNTIYF.